This entry concerns a single T cell receptor (beta chain). An end of the junction does not agree with germline; a read error may underlie this. Germline V gene lookup returns CDR1 SGHVS and CDR2 FQNEAQ. The CDR3 sequence is 13 residues long. TCRdb recomputed calls from the RT-PCR reads with MiXCR, one row per CDR3 protein. The repertoire holds about a million distinct CDR3 sequences, with about 20% as singletons. The data belong to a study of patients and donors after allogeneic stem cell transplantation. The receptor was derived from a human donor who was either an allogeneic HSCT recipient or a stem cell or donor lymphocyte infusion donor (not recorded which). It is not recorded whose cells these are; they may come from a transplant donor. The chain has TRBV7-8 and TRBJ2-7, with 8 bases fitting TRBD1. Material: blood, either unsorted or a sorted T cell fraction (not recorded which). CDR3 nucleotides: TGTACCAGCAGGGGCAGGGGGCTCTACGAGCAGTACTTC. Translated: CTSRGRGLYEQYF. The whole variable domain, filled in from reference TRBV7-8 and TRBJ2-7, reads GAGVSQSPRYKVAKRGQDVALRCDPISGHVSLFWYQQALGQGPEFLTYFQNEAQLDKSGLPSDRFFAERPEGSVSTLKIQRTQQEDSAVYLCTSRGRGLYEQYFGPGTRLTVT.